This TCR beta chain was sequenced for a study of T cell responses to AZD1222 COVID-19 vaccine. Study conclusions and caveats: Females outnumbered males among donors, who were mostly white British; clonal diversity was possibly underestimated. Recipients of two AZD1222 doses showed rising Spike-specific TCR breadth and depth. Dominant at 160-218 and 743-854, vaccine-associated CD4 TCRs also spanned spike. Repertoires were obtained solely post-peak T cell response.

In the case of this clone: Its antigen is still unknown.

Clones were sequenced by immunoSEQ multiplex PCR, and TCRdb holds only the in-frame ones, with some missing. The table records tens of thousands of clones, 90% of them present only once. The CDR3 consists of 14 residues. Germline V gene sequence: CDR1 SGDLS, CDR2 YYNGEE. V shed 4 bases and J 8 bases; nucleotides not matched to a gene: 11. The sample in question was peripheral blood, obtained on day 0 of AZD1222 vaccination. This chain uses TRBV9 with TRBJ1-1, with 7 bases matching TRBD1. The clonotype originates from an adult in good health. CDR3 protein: CASSPRTGTEEAFF. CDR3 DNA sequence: TGTGCCAGCAGCCCCAGGACCGGGACAGAAGAAGCTTTCTTT.